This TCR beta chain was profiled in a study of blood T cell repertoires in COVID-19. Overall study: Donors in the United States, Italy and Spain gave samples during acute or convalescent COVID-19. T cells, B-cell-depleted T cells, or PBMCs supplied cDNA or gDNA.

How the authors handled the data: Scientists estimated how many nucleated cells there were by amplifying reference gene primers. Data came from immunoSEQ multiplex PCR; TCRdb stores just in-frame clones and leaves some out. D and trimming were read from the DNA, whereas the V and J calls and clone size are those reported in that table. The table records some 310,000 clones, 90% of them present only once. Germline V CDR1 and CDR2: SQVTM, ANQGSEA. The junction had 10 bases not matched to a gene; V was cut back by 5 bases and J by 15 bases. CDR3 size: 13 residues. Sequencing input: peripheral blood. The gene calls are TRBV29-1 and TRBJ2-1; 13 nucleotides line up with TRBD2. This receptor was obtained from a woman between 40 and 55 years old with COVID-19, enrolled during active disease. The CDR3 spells CSVITSGGAGRFF. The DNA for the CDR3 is TGCAGCGTTATTACTAGCGGGGGGGCTGGTCGGTTCTTC.